This entry features one T cell receptor beta chain sequence. As yet, its antigen is unknown. The data stem from a study of cytomegalovirus exposure and HLA in healthy donors. Study at large: Unique TCRs from HLA-typed donors, 80 million to 100 million of them, were held in an early data release. Regarding the study as a whole: TCR beta chains associated with HLA were, in a later analysis, more clonally expanded than equally common others.

Donors sampled were nominally healthy, though unrecorded immune exposures were likely. The PCR was carried out with 60 Vbeta primers and 13 Jbeta primers. This table comes from immunoSEQ multiplex PCR, and its TCRdb copy is limited to in-frame clones, with some not included. The data hold 150,000 to 200,000 clones, with about 80% observed a single time. CDR1 and CDR2 (germline): GTSNPN, SVGIG (reference sequence). This CDR3 has 15 amino acids. V was pared by 0 bases and J by 4 bases, with 10 bases between. Sequenced input: PBMCs. The V gene is TRBV30, the J gene TRBJ1-6, with a tentative D call TRBD1 (6 bases). This TCR was sampled from a woman aged 40 to 50 in good health and CMV-seronegative. CDR3 bases: TGTGCCTGGAGTGTTGGGGGCTCGTATAATTCACCCCTCCACTTT. Protein product: CAWSVGGSYNSPLHF.